This T cell receptor beta chain was sequenced for a study of beta chain features in type 1 diabetes. cDNA synthesis used the whole RNA isolate, giving expressed TCRB sequences. Using immunoSEQ multiplex PCR, the repertoire was profiled, and TCRdb retains in-frame clones only, with some absent. The sample has about 340,000 clones, roughly 13% seen once; the top ten hold roughly 0.015%. The sample holds a few counts of this clone. Its antigen is undetermined. General observations from the study: Cells carrying high TCR expression could end up over-represented when cDNA is sequenced. Moderate but significant shortening of TCRB CDR3s was recorded in all four CD4+ subsets from Type 1 diabetes patients.

The CDR3 consists of 15 residues. Germline V gene data show CDR1 as SGHRS and CDR2 as YFSETQ. V lost 0 bases to trimming and J lost 2 bases, with 12 bases between them. V gene TRBV5-1 combines with J gene TRBJ2-7; D unresolved. This TCR was sampled from a woman younger than 30 with type 1 diabetes. The source material was naive CD4+ T cells from blood. Here the CDR3 reads CASSLERSQTYEQYF. In DNA, the CDR3 is TGCGCCAGCAGCTTGGAGAGAAGCCAAACCTACGAGCAGTACTTC.